A selection of T cell receptor beta chains follows, all from one sample in a study of shared clonotypes between healthy human individuals. The repertoire was sequenced with immunoSEQ multiplex PCR; TCRdb's copy has only in-frame clones and lacks some. The table lists 550,000 to 750,000 clones, just over 90% of them singletons. Sequencing was carried out using naive CD8+ T cells sorted from blood. Receptors originate from a man aged 25-45 years in good health. Both conserved end residues are part of each CDR3. D genes are given only for firm matches. Clone size is given for some rows only: seen once, a few or many times, or a class if the clone is expanded.

V gene,clone size,J gene,D gene,CDR3 DNA,CDR3 protein
TRBV27,NA,TRBJ2-3,TRBD2,TGTGCCAGCAGTTTCCTAGGGACTAGCGACTCAGATACGCAGTATTTT,CASSFLGTSDSDTQYF
TRBV27,NA,TRBJ1-5,NA,TGTGCCAGCAGTCCGCAGAGGGTAGGCCAGCCCCAGCATTTT,CASSPQRVGQPQHF
TRBV5-5,NA,TRBJ2-1,TRBD2,TGTGCCAGCAGGTTGGGAGTAGCGGGAGTTTTCAATGAGCAGTTCTTC,CASRLGVAGVFNEQFF
TRBV5-4,NA,TRBJ2-5,NA,TGTGCCAGCAGCAACGAGGGACCCGGGGTTCAAGAGACCCAGTACTTC,CASSNEGPGVQETQYF
TRBV6-1,NA,TRBJ1-5,NA,TGTGCCAGCAGTGAATTTGCAGGTAATCAGCCCCAGCATTTT,CASSEFAGNQPQHF
TRBV10-1,NA,TRBJ2-1,NA,TGCGCCAGCAGTGATGGCGGGGAGCAGTTCTTC,CASSDGGEQFF
TRBV21-1,NA,TRBJ2-6,NA,TGTGCCAGCAGGAATTCGATACAACAAAGTCGGGCCAACGTCCTGACTTTC,CASRNSIQQSRANVLTF
TRBV7-9,NA,TRBJ2-1,NA,TGTGCCAGCAGCCTCGCAGGGAAAGCGAATGAGCAGTTCTTC,CASSLAGKANEQFF
TRBV27,NA,TRBJ2-7,NA,TGTGCCAGCAGTAAGACGTCGAGCTCCTACGAGCAGTACTTC,CASSKTSSSYEQYF
TRBV7-9,NA,TRBJ2-1,TRBD2,TGTGCCAGCAGCTCACTAGCGGGAGCGGGGAGTGAGCAGTTCTTC,CASSSLAGAGSEQFF
TRBV11-3,NA,TRBJ2-2,NA,TGTGCCAGCAGCCACGACTCTACCGGGGAGCTGTTTTTT,CASSHDSTGELFF
TRBV27,NA,TRBJ2-1,TRBD2,TGTGCCAGCAGTTTCCAGCGGGAAAGGTCCTACAATGAGCAGTTCTTC,CASSFQRERSYNEQFF
TRBV7-6,NA,TRBJ2-2,TRBD1,TGTGCCAGCAGCTTAGCGACAGGGACCGGGGAGCTGTTTTTT,CASSLATGTGELFF
TRBV5-1,NA,TRBJ2-7,TRBD1,TGCGCCAGCAGCGCCGAGACAGGGCGCCCAGTTCCCTACGAGCAGTACTTC,CASSAETGRPVPYEQYF
TRBV29-1,once,TRBJ2-1,NA,TGCAGCGTTATCGTAATCAGCTACAATGAGCAGTTCTTC,CSVIVISYNEQFF
TRBV7-9,NA,TRBJ2-1,TRBD2,TGTGCCAGCAGCGCGACTAGCCGAGAGCAGTTCTTC,CASSATSREQFF
TRBV5-1,NA,TRBJ2-7,NA,TGCGCCAGCAGCTTCCGGCCTGACGCCGACGAGCAGTACTTC,CASSFRPDADEQYF
TRBV14,NA,TRBJ2-7,TRBD1,TGTGCCAGCAGCCTACAGGGGCTCGAGCAGTACTTC,CASSLQGLEQYF
TRBV9,NA,TRBJ1-1,NA,TGTGCCAGCAGCGTCTCTGGGGGCAGGGAGGCTGAAGCTTTCTTT,CASSVSGGREAEAFF
TRBV29-1,NA,TRBJ2-5,TRBD2,TGCAGCGTTGTGCAGCGGGAGTTCGAGACCCAGTACTTC,CSVVQREFETQYF
TRBV2,NA,TRBJ1-2,NA,TGTGCCACCACAGCCGGGACCCCAAATCGCAGGGGCTACACCTTC,CATTAGTPNRRGYTF
TRBV6-6,NA,TRBJ1-5,NA,TGTGCCAGCAGTTCCGCCAATGTGGGGGCCGGACAGCCCCAGCATTTT,CASSSANVGAGQPQHF
TRBV5-1,once,TRBJ2-6,TRBD1,TGCGCCAGCAGCTTAACCGGGACAGGTTTCTCTGGGGCCAACGTCCTGACTTTC,CASSLTGTGFSGANVLTF
TRBV11-2,NA,TRBJ2-3,NA,TGTGCCAGCAGCTTAGGCGGACCCACCCCCGCAGATACGCAGTATTTT,CASSLGGPTPADTQYF
TRBV5-8,NA,TRBJ1-1,NA,TGTGCCAGCAGCCAGGACTTCGACAGCATGAACACTGAAGCTTTCTTT,CASSQDFDSMNTEAFF
TRBV9,NA,TRBJ2-1,TRBD2,TGTGCCAGCAGCGTAGGGGCTGGGACTAGGGGCGGTGAGCAGTTCTTC,CASSVGAGTRGGEQFF
TRBV7-7,once,TRBJ2-3,NA,TGTGCCAGCAGCAGACAGAGCACAGATACGCAGTATTTT,CASSRQSTDTQYF
TRBV6-1,NA,TRBJ2-7,NA,TGTGCCAGCAGTGAAGTAAACAGTATATTCTACGAGCAGTACTTC,CASSEVNSIFYEQYF
TRBV7-6,NA,TRBJ2-7,TRBD2,TGTGCCAGCAGCTTGGGGACTAGCGGTTCCTACGAGCAGTACTTC,CASSLGTSGSYEQYF
TRBV9,NA,TRBJ2-2,TRBD1,TGTGCCAGCAGCGTAGCTGCTGACAGGGTAAACACCGGGGAGCTGTTTTTT,CASSVAADRVNTGELFF
TRBV21-1,few,TRBJ1-4,NA,TGTGCCAGCAGCCCCCTTGACAGGGAAGCAACTAATGAAAAACTGTTTTTT,CASSPLDREATNEKLFF
TRBV4-1,NA,TRBJ2-1,TRBD1,TGCGCCAGCAGCCAAGAGGGCAGGGGGCTAGGTAATGAGCAGTTCTTC,CASSQEGRGLGNEQFF